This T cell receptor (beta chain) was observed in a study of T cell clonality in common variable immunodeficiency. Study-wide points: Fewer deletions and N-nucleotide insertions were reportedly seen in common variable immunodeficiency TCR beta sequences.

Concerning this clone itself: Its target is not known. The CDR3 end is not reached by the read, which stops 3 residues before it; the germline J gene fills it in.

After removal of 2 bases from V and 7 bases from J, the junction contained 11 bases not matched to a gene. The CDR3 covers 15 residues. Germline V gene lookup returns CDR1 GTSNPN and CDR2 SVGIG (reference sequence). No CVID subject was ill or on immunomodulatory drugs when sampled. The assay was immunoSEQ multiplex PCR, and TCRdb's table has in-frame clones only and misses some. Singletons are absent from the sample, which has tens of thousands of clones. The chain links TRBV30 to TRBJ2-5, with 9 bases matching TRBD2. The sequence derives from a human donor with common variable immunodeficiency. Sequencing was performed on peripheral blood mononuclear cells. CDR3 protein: CAWSYSGGPSGTQYF. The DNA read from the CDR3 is TGTGCCTGGAGTTATAGCGGGGGCCCCTCGGGGACC.